One and the same sample provided the 3 T cell receptor beta chains below, sequenced in a study of blood T cell repertoires in COVID-19. Using immunoSEQ multiplex PCR, the repertoire was profiled, and TCRdb retains in-frame clones only, with some absent. This sample has tens of thousands of clones, with approximately 89% found just once. The sequencing sample was made of peripheral blood. The receptor set was obtained from a middle-aged man with acute or convalescent COVID-19.

The rearrangement links TRBV6-2 or TRBV6-3 to TRBJ1-2; D is ambiguous. The CDR3 is made up of 14 amino acids. The germline gives CDR1 MNHEY, CDR2 SVGEGT. The ends were cut back, 5 bases at V and 0 bases at J, with 10 bases in the middle. CDR3 loop: CASSEAVTNYGYTF. The CDR3 DNA reads as TGTGCCAGCAGTGAGGCAGTCACTAACTATGGCTACACCTTC.

The CDR3 sequence is CASRASGANVLTF. The CDR3 nucleotides are TGTGCCAGCAGAGCCTCTGGGGCCAACGTCCTGACTTTC. V gene TRBV6-6 combines with J gene TRBJ2-6; D is undetermined. Trimming removed 6 bases at V and 0 bases at J, with 3 bases between. Per the germline V gene, CDR1 is MNHNY and CDR2 is SVGAGI (reference sequence). This CDR3 contains 13 residues.

The chain couples TRBV27 to TRBJ1-5, with 9 bases matching TRBD1. The CDR3 is 15 amino acids. Germline V gene data show CDR1 as MNHEY and CDR2 as SMNVEV (reference sequence). J gave up 2 bases and V 4 bases, and 3 bases lay outside the gene matches. CDR3 bases: TGTGCCAGCAGTTGGACAGGGGAGGGCAATCAGCCCCAGCATTTT. Amino acid sequence: CASSWTGEGNQPQHF.